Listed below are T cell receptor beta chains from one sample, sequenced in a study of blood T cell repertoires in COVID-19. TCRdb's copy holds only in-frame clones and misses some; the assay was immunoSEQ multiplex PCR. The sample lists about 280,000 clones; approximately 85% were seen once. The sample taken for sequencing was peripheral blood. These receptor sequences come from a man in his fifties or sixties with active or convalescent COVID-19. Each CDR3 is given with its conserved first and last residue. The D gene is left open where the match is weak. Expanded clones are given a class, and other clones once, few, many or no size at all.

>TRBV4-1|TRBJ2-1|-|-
CASSQPGDNEQFF
TGCGCCAGCAGCCAACCCGGGGACAATGAGCAGTTCTTC
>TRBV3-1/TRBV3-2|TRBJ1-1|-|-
CASSQDRGLSNTEAFF
TGTGCCAGCAGCCAAGATAGGGGACTGTCAAACACTGAAGCTTTCTTT
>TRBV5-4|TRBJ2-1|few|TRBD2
CASSLASGSTYNEQFF
TGTGCCAGCAGCTTAGCCAGCGGGAGCACCTACAATGAGCAGTTCTTC
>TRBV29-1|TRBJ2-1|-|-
CSVEGGGLGVGDEQFF
TGCAGCGTTGAGGGAGGGGGACTGGGTGTAGGGGATGAGCAGTTCTTC
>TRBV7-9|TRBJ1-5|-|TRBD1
CASSTGAPNQPQHF
TGTGCCAGCAGCACAGGGGCGCCCAATCAGCCCCAGCATTTT
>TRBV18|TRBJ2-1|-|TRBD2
CASSPRLADNEQFF
TGTGCCAGCTCACCACGACTAGCGGACAATGAGCAGTTCTTC
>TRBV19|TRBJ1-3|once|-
CASIATGAYTIYF
TGTGCCAGTATCGCGACTGGCGCGTACACCATATATTTT
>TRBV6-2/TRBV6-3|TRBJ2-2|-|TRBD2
CASSRLAGDTGELFF
TGTGCCAGCAGCAGACTAGCGGGAGACACCGGGGAGCTGTTTTTT
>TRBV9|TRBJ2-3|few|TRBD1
CASSQLQGKDTQYF
TGTGCCAGCAGCCAATTACAGGGGAAAGATACGCAGTATTTT
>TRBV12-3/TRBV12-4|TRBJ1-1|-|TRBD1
CASSSGGTEAFF
TGTGCCAGCAGTTCAGGGGGCACTGAAGCTTTCTTT
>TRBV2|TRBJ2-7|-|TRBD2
CASTRSGGRQYEQYF
TGTGCCAGCACCCGAAGCGGGGGACGACAGTACGAGCAGTACTTC
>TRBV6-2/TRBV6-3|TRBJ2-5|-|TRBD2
CASSGGRHQETQYF
TGTGCCAGCAGCGGCGGGAGGCACCAAGAGACCCAGTACTTC
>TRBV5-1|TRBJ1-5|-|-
CASSEQGQGQPQHF
TGCGCCAGCAGCGAACAGGGACAAGGCCAGCCCCAGCATTTT
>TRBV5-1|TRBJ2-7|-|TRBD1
CASSPGTGAHYEQYF
TGCGCCAGCAGCCCCGGGACAGGGGCACACTACGAGCAGTACTTC
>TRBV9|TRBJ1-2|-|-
CASSVAGEGYGYTF
TGTGCCAGCAGCGTTGCAGGGGAGGGCTATGGCTACACCTTC
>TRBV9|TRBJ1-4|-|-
CASSVAGGGGPTNEKLFF
TGTGCCAGCAGCGTAGCCGGCGGGGGGGGCCCAACTAATGAAAAACTGTTTTTT
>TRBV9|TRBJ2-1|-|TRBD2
CASSGYSGRDVNEQFF
TGTGCCAGCAGCGGTTATAGCGGGAGAGATGTCAATGAGCAGTTCTTC
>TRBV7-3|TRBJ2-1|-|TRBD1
CASSSPSPGQSYNEQFF
TGTGCCAGCAGCTCCCCCTCGCCGGGACAGAGCTACAATGAGCAGTTCTTC
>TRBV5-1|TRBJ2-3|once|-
CASSPGEVGDTQYF
TGCGCCAGCAGCCCGGGGGAAGTTGGGGATACGCAGTATTTT
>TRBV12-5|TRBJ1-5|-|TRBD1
CASGLAIQGRNQPQHF
TGTGCTAGTGGTTTGGCCATACAGGGGCGAAATCAGCCCCAGCATTTT
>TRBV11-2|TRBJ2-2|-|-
CASSPRPNPGAGELFF
TGTGCCAGCAGCCCCCGGCCGAATCCGGGGGCCGGGGAGCTGTTTTTT
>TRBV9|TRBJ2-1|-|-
CASSVGAVRGSYEQFF
TGTGCCAGCAGCGTAGGAGCAGTCAGGGGCAGCTATGAGCAGTTCTTC
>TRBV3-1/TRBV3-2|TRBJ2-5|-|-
CASSSEGGDRETQYF
TGTGCCAGCAGCTCCGAGGGGGGGGATCGGGAGACCCAGTACTTC
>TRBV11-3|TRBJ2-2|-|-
CASSLMSSGSLGCAGELFF
TGTGCCAGCAGCTTAATGTCCTCTGGCTCCCTAGGATGCGCCGGGGAGCTGTTTTTT
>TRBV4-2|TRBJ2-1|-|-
CASSQGRGANEQFF
TGTGCCAGCAGCCAAGGACGAGGAGCCAATGAGCAGTTCTTC
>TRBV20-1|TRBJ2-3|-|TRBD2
CSALTSSTQYF
TGCAGTGCCTTGACTAGCTCTACGCAGTATTTT
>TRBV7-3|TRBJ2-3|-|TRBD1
CASSKGQLLTDTQYF
TGTGCCAGCAGTAAGGGACAGCTTCTCACAGATACGCAGTATTTT
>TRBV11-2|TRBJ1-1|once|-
CASSPRGYTEAFF
TGTGCCAGCAGCCCCCGGGGATACACTGAAGCTTTCTTT
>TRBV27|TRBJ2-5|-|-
CASSSAEKQETQYF
TGTGCCAGCAGTTCCGCAGAAAAGCAAGAGACCCAGTACTTC
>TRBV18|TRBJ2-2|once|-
CASSPSGTGELFF
TGTGCCAGCTCACCCTCCGGGACCGGGGAGCTGTTTTTT
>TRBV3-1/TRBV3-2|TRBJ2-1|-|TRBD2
CASSQVRLATYNEQFF
TGTGCCAGCAGCCAAGTTCGACTAGCGACGTACAATGAGCAGTTCTTC
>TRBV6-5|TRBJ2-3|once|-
CASRPGVDTTQYF
TGTGCCAGCAGGCCCGGGGTTGACACTACGCAGTATTTT
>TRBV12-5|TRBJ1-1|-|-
CASGLVGTPEAFF
TGTGCTAGTGGTTTGGTCGGGACACCCGAAGCTTTCTTT
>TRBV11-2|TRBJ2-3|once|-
CASSLDHSDTQYF
TGTGCCAGCAGCTTAGATCACTCAGATACGCAGTATTTT
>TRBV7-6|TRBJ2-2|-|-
CASSFVAANTGELFF
TGTGCCAGCAGCTTTGTCGCGGCGAACACCGGGGAGCTGTTTTTT
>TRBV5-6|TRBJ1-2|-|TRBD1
CASSWGGQAANYGYTF
TGTGCCAGCAGCTGGGGGGGACAGGCAGCTAACTATGGCTACACCTTC
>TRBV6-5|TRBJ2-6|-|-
CASVDNSGANVLTF
TGTGCCAGCGTGGACAACTCTGGGGCCAACGTCCTGACTTTC
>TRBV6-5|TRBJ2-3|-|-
CASTGSDTQYF
TGTGCCAGCACAGGGTCCGATACGCAGTATTTT
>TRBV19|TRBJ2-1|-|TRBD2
CASSRGRELGNEQFF
TGTGCCAGCTCCCGAGGGCGGGAGCTAGGCAATGAGCAGTTCTTC
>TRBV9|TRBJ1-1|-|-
CASSEYREIEAFF
TGTGCCAGCAGCGAGTACAGGGAAATTGAAGCTTTCTTT
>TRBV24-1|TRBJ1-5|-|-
CATSDTAGSPQHF
TGTGCCACCAGTGATACCGCCGGGTCGCCCCAGCATTTT
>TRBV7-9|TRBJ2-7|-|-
CASSLASRQGEQYF
TGTGCCAGCAGCTTAGCCTCTCGCCAGGGGGAGCAGTACTTC
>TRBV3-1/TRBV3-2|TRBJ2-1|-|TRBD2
CASSRLADTYNEQFF
TGTGCCAGCAGTCGACTAGCGGATACCTACAATGAGCAGTTCTTC